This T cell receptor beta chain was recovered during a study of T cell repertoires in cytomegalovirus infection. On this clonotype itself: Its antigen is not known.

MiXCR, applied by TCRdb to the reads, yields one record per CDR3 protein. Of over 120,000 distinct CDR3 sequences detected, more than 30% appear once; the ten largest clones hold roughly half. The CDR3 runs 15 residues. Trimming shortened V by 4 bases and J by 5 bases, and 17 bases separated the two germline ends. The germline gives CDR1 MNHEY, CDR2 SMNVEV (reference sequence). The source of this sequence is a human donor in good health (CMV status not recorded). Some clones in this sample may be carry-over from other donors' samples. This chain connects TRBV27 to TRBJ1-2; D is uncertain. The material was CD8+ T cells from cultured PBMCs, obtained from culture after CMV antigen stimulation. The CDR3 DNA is TGTGCCAGCAGTTCCGATGCGGAGGTTATTTATGGCTACACCTTC. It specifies CASSSDAEVIYGYTF.